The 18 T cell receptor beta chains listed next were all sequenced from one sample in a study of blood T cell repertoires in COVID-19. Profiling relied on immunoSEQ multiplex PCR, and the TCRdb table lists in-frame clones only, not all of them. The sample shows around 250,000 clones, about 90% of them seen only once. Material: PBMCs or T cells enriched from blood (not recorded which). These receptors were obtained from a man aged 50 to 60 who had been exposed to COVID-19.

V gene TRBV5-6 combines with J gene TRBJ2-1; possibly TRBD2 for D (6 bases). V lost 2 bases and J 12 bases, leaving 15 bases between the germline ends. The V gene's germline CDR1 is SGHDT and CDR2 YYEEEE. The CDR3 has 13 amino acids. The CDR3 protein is CASSFSGRGVQFF. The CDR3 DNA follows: TGTGCCAGCAGCTTCAGCGGGCGAGGGGTGCAGTTCTTC.

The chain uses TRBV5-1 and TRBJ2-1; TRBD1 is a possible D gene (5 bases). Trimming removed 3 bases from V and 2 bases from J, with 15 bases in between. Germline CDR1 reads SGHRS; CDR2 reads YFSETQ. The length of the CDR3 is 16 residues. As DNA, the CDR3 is TGCGCCAGCAGCTCCGGCCAGATCAGGGCCTACAATGAGCAGTTCTTC. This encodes CASSSGQIRAYNEQFF. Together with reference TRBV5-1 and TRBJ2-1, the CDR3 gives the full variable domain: KAGVTQTPRYLIKTRGQQVTLSCSPISGHRSVSWYQQTPGQGLQFLFEYFSETQRNKGNFPGRFSGRQFSNSRSEMNVSTLELGDSALYLCASSSGQIRAYNEQFFGPGTRLTVL.

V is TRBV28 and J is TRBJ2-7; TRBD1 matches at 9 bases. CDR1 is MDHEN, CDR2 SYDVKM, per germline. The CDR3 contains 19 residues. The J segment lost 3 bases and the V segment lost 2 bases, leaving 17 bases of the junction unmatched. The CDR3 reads CASSLRAGTGIGGGYEQYV. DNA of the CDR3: TGTGCCAGCAGTTTAAGGGCCGGGACAGGGATTGGGGGTGGCTACGAGCAGTACGTC.

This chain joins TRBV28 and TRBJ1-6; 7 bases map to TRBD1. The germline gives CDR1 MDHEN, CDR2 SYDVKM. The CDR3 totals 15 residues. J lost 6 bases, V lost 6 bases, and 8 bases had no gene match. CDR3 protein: CASSPQGGLNSPLHF. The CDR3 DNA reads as TGTGCCAGCAGCCCCCAGGGGGGCCTTAATTCACCCCTCCACTTT.

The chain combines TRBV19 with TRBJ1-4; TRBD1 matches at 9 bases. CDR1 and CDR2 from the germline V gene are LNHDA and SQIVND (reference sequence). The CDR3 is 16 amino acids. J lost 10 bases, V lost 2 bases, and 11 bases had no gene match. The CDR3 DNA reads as TGTGCCAGTAGTATATCGGGCGGGACAGGGCGCGTAAAACTGTTTTTT. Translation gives CASSISGGTGRVKLFF.

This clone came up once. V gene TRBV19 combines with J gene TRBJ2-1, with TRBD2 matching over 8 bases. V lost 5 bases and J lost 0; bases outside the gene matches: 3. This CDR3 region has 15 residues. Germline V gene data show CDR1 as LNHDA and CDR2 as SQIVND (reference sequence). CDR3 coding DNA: TGTGCCAGTAGTTTAGCGGGAAGCTCCTACAATGAGCAGTTCTTC. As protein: CASSLAGSSYNEQFF.

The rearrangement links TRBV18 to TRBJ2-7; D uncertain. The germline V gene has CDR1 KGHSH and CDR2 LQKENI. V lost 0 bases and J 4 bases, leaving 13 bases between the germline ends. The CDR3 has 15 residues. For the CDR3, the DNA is TGTGCCAGCTCACCACCCGGAGACGCATCATACGAGCAGTACGTC. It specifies CASSPPGDASYEQYV.

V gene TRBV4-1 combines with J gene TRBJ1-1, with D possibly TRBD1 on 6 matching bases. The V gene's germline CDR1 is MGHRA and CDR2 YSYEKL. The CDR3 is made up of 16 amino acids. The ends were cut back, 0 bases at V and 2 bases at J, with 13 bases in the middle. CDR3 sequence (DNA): TGCGCCAGCAGCCAAGAGGGGGCAGGGTCTAACACTGAAGCTTTCTTT. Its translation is CASSQEGAGSNTEAFF.

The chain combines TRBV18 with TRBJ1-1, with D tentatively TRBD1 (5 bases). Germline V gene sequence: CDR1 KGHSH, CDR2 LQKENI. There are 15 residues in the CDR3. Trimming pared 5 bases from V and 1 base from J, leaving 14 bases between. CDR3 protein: CASSAATGSNTEAFF. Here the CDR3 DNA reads TGTGCCAGCTCAGCAGCAACAGGTTCGAACACTGAAGCTTTCTTT.

The CDR3 DNA sequence: TGTGCCAGCTCCCCGACTAGCGGGAGCAGGTACACCGGGGAGCTGTTTTTT. Encoded protein: CASSPTSGSRYTGELFF. The V call is TRBV18, the J call TRBJ2-2, with TRBD2 identical over 12 bases. Germline-derived CDR1 and CDR2 are KGHSH and LQKENI. Unmatched junction bases numbered 8, after V lost 6 bases and J lost 3 bases. The length of the CDR3 is 17 residues.

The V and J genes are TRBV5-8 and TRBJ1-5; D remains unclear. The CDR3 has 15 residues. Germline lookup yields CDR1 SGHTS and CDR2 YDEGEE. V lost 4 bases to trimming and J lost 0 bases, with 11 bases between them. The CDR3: CASSGDGISNQPQHF. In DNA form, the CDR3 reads TGTGCCAGCAGCGGTGACGGGATTAGCAATCAGCCCCAGCATTTT.

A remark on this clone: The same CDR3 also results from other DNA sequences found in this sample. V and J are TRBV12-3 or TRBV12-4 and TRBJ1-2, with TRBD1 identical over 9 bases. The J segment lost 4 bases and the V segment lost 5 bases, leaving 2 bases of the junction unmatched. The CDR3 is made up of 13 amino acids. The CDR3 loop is CASSLQGAYGYTF. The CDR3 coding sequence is TGTGCCAGCAGTCTACAGGGGGCCTATGGCTACACCTTC.

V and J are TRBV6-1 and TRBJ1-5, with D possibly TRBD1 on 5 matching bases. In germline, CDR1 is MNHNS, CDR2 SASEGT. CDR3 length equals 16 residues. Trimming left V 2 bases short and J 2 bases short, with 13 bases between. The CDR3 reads CASSERWAGGNQPQHF. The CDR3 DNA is TGTGCCAGCAGTGAACGTTGGGCGGGGGGCAATCAGCCCCAGCATTTT.

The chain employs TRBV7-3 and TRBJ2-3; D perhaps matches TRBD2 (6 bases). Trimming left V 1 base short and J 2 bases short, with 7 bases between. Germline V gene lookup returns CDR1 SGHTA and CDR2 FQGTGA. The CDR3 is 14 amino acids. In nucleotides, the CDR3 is TGTGCCAGCAGCTTAAGCGGGGTCACAGATACGCAGTATTTT. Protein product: CASSLSGVTDTQYF.

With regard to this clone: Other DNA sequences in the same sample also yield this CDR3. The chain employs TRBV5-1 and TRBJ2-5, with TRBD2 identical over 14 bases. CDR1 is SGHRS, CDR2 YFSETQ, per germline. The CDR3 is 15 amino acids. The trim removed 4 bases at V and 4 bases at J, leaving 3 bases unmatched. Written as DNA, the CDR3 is TGCGCCAGCAGCCTAGGGACTAGCGGGGGAGAGACCCAGTACTTC. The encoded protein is CASSLGTSGGETQYF.

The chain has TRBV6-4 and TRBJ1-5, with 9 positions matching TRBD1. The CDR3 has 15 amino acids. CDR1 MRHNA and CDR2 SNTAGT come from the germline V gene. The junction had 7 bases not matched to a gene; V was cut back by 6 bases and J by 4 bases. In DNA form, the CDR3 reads TGTGCCAGCAGCGACAGGGGGTCGAGAAATCAGCCCCAGCATTTT. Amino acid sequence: CASSDRGSRNQPQHF.

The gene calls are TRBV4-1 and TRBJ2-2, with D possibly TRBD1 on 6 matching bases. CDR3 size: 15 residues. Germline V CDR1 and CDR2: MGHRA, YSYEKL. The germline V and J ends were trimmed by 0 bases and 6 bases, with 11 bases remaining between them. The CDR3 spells CASSQEWTVAGELFF. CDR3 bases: TGCGCCAGCAGCCAAGAGTGGACAGTAGCCGGGGAGCTGTTTTTT.

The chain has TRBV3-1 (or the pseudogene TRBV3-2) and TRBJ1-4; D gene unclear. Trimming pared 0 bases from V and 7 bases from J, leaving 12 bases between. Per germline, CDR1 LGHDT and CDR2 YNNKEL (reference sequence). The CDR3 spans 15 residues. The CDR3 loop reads CASSQDGFGREKLFF. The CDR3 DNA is TGTGCCAGCAGCCAAGACGGTTTTGGTCGTGAAAAACTGTTTTTT.